This T cell receptor (beta chain) was obtained from a study of molecular identifiers for immune sequencing clone quantification. Looking at the study overall: Sequencing covered four of five parts into which replicate RNA from about 20,000 or 100,000 naive CD8 cells was split.

Bulk TCR libraries used previously described methods and listed TCR primers. One entry per CDR3 protein, called by TCRdb with MiXCR from the PCR reads. The sample lists tens of thousands of distinct CDR3 sequences, roughly a quarter occurring once. A remark on this clonotype: A much larger clone lies one base from this, so it may be a read error. No conserved phenylalanine or tryptophan is present at the end of the CDR3, so a read error is the likely explanation.

Naive CD8 T cells were sorted as CD8+CD4-CCR7+CD45RA+. Germline V gene lookup returns CDR1 DFQATT and CDR2 SNEGSKA (reference sequence). This CDR3 has 14 residues. Trimming stripped 3 bases from V and 3 bases from J, with 13 bases between. This sequence was found in a human donor in good health. Some libraries in this study had Jurkat cell RNA spiked in. The sample comprised naive CD8+ T cells from blood, with Jurkat cell RNA spiked in. The subset is: FACS-sorted CD8+CD4-CCR7+CD45RA+ naive T cells. This rearrangement joins TRBV20-1 to TRBJ2-3; D may be TRBD2 (5 bases). The CDR3 loop is CSASDLAPTDTQYL. The CDR3 bases are TGCAGTGCTAGTGATTTAGCGCCAACAGATACGCAGTATCTT.